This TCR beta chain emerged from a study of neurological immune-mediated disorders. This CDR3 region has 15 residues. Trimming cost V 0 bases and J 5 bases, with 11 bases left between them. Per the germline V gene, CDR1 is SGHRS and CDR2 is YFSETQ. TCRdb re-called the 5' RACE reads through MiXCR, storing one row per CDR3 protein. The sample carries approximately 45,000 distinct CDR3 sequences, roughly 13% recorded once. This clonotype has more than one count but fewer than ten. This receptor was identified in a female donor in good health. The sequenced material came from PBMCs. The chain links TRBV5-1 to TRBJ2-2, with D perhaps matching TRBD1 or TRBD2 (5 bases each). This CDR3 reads CASSLALGETGELFF. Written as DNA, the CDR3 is TGCGCCAGCAGCTTGGCATTGGGGGAGACCGGGGAGCTGTTTTTT.